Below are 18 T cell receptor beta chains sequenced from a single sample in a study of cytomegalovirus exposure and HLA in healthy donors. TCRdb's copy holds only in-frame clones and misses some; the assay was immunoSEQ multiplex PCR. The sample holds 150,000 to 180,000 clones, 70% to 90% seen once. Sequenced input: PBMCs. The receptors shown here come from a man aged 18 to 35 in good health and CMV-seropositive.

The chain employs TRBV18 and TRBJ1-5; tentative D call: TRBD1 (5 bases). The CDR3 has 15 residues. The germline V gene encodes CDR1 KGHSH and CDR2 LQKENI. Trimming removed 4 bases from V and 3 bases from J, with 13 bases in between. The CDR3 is CASSLQVLANQPQHF. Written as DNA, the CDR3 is TGTGCCAGCTCACTACAGGTTCTGGCCAATCAGCCCCAGCATTTT. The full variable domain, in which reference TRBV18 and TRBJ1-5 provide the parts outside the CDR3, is NAGVMQNPRHLVRRRGQEARLRCSPMKGHSHVYWYRQLPEEGLKFMVYLQKENIIDESGMPKERFSAEFPKEGPSILRIQQVVRGDSAAYFCASSLQVLANQPQHFGDGTRLSIL.

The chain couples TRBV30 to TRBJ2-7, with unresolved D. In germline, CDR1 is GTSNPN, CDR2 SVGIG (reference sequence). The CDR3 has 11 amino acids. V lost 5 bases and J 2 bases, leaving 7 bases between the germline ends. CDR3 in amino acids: CAWQDPYEQYF. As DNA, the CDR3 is TGTGCCTGGCAGGATCCCTACGAGCAGTACTTC.

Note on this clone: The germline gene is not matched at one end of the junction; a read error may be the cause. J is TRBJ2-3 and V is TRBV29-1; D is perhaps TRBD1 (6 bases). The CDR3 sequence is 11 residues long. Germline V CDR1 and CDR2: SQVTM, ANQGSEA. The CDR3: CSTGPTDTQYF. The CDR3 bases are TGTAGCACAGGGCCCACAGATACGCAGTATTTT.

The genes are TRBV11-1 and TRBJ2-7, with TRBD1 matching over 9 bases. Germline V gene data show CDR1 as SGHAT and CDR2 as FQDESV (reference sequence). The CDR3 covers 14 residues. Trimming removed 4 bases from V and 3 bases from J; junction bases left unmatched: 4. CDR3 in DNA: TGTGCCAGCAGCTACCGGGACAGGGACTACGAGCAGTACTTC. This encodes CASSYRDRDYEQYF. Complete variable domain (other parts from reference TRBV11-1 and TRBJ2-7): EAEVAQSPRYKITEKSQAVAFWCDPISGHATLYWYRQILGQGPELLVQFQDESVVDDSQLPKDRFSAERLKGVDSTLKIQPAELGDSAMYLCASSYRDRDYEQYFGPGTRLTVT.

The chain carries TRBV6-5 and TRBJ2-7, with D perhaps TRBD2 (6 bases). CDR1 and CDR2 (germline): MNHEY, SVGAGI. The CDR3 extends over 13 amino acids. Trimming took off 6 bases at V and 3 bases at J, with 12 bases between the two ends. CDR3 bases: TGTGCCAGCAGCGGGAGTGGCGGCTACGAGCAGTACTTC. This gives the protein CASSGSGGYEQYF.

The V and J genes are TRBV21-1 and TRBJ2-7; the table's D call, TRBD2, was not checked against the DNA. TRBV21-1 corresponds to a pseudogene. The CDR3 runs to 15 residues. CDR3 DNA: TGTGCCAGCGATCTCGGGCGGGAAGTTTCGGGCGAGCAGTACTTC. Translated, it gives CASDLGREVSGEQYF.

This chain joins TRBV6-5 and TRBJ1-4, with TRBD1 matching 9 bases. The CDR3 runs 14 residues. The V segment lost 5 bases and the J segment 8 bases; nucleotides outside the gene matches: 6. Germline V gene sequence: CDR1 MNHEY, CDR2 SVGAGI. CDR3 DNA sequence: TGTGCCAGCAGTCATACCGGGACAGGGGAAAAACTGTTTTTT. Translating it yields CASSHTGTGEKLFF.

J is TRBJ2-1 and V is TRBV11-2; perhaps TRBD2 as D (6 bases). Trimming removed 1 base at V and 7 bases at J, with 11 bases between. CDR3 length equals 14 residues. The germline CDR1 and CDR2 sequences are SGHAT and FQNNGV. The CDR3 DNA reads TGTGCCAGCAGCTTAGTCCCCCTAGCGAATGAGCAGTTCTTC. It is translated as CASSLVPLANEQFF. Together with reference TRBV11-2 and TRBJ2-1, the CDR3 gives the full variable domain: EAGVAQSPRYKIIEKRQSVAFWCNPISGHATLYWYQQILGQGPKLLIQFQNNGVVDDSQLPKDRFSAERLKGVDSTLKIQPAKLEDSAVYLCASSLVPLANEQFFGPGTRLTVL.

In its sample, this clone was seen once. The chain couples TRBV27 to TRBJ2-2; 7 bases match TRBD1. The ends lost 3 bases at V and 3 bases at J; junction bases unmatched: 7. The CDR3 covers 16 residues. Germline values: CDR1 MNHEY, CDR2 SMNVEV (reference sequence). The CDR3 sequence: CASSFPGQLYTGELFF. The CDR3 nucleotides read TGTGCCAGCAGTTTCCCGGGACAGTTATACACCGGGGAGCTGTTTTTT.

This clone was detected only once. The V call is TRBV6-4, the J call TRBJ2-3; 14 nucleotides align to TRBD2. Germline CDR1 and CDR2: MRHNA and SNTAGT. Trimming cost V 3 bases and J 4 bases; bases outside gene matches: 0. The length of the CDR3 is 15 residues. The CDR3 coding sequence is TGTGCCAGCAGTGAGACTAGCGGGGGGGCAGATACGCAGTATTTT. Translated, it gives CASSETSGGADTQYF.

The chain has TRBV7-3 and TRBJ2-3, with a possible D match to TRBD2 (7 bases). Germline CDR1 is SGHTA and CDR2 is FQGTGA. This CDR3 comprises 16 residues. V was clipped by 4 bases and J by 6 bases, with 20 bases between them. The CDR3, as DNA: TGTGCCAGCAGCTCCGCGGGGGCAGGACGGTCGGATACGCAGTATTTT. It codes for CASSSAGAGRSDTQYF.

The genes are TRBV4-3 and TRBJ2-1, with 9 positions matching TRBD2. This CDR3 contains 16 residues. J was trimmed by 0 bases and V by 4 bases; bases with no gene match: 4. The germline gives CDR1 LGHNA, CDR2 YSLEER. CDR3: CASSRTSVGSYNEQFF. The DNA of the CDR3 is TGCGCCAGCAGCCGGACTAGCGTGGGCTCCTACAATGAGCAGTTCTTC.

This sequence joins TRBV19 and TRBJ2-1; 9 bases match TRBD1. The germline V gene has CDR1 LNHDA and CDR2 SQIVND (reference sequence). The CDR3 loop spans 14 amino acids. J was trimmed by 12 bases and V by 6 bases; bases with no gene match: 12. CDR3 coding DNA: TGTGCCAGTAGCTCCGGGACAGGGAGTTACTCGCAGTTCTTC. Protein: CASSSGTGSYSQFF.

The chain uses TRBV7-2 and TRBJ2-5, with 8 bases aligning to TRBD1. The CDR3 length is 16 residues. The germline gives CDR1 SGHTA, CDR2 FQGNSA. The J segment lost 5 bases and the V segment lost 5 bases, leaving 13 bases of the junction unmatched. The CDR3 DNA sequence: TGTGCCAGCAGCCTCCAGGCAGGGGGCGCGAGGGAGACCCAGTACTTC. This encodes CASSLQAGGARETQYF. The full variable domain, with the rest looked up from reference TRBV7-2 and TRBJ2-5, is GAGVSQSPSNKVTEKGKDVELRCDPISGHTALYWYRQSLGQGLEFLIYFQGNSAPDKSGLPSDRFSAERTGGSVSTLTIQRTQQEDSAVYLCASSLQAGGARETQYFGPGTRLLVL.

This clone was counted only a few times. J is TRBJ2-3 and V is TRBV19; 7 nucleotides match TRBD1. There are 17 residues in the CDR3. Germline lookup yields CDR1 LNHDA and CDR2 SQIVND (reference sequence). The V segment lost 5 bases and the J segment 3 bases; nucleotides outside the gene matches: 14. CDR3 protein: CASSRRPNRGGTDTQYF. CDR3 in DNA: TGTGCCAGTAGTCGAAGGCCGAACAGGGGTGGAACAGATACGCAGTATTTT.

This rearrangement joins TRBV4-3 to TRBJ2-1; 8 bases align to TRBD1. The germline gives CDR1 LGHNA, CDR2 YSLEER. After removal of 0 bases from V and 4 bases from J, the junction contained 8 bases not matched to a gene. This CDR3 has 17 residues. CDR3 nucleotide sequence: TGCGCCAGCAGCCAAGATTGGGAACAGGGGGTATACAATGAGCAGTTCTTC. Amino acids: CASSQDWEQGVYNEQFF.

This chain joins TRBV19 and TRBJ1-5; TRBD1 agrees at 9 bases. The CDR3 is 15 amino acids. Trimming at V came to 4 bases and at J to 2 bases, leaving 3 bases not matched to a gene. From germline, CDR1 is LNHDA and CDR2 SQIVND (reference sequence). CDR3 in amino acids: CASSNTGGGNQPQHF. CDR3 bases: TGTGCCAGTAGTAATACAGGGGGCGGCAATCAGCCCCAGCATTTT.

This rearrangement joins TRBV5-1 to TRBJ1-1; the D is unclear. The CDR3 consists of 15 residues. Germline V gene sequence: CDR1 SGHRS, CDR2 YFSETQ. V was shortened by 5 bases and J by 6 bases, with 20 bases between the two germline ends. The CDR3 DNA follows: TGCGCCAGCAGACACGCCGAGTCTGAGGTGGCTGAAGCTTTCTTT. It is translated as CASRHAESEVAEAFF.